This TCR beta chain was sequenced during a study of T cell changes during pregnancy in multiple sclerosis. The CDR3 spans 12 residues. V gave up 5 bases and J gave up 4 bases, with 6 bases separating them. The V gene's germline CDR1 is LNHDA and CDR2 SQIVND (reference sequence). Produced via immunoSEQ multiplex PCR; TCRdb's table is partial and in-frame only. The repertoire holds some 51,000 clones, with around 93% as singletons. The receptor was derived from a female donor with multiple sclerosis, enrolled in a pregnancy study. Here the sequenced sample was CD8+ T cells from peripheral blood mononuclear cells, taken in the first trimester of pregnancy. V gene TRBV19 combines with J gene TRBJ1-5, with D possibly being TRBD1 (5 bases). DNA of the CDR3: TGTGCCAGTAGTCCAGGGAATCAGCCCCAGCATTTT. This encodes CASSPGNQPQHF. Together with reference TRBV19 and TRBJ1-5, the CDR3 gives the full variable domain: DGGITQSPKYLFRKEGQNVTLSCEQNLNHDAMYWYRQDPGQGLRLIYYSQIVNDFQKGDIAEGYSVSREKKESFPLTVTSAQKNPTAFYLCASSPGNQPQHFGDGTRLSIL.